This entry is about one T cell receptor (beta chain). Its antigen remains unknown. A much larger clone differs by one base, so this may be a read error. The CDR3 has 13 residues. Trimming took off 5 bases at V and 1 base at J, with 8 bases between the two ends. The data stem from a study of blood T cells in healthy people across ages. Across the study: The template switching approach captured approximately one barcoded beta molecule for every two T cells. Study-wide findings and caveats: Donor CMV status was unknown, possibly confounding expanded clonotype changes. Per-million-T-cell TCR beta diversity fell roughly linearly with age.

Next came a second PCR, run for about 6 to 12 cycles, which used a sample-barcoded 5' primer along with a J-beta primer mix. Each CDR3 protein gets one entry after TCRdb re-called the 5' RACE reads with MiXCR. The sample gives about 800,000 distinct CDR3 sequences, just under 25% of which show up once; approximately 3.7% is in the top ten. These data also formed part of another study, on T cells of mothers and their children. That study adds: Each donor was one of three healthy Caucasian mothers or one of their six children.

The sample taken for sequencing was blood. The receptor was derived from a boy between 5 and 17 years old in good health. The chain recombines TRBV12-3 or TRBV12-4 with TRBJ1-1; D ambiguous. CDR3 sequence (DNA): TGTGCCAGCAGTACACTGTCGAACACTGAAGCTTTCTTT. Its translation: CASSTLSNTEAFF.